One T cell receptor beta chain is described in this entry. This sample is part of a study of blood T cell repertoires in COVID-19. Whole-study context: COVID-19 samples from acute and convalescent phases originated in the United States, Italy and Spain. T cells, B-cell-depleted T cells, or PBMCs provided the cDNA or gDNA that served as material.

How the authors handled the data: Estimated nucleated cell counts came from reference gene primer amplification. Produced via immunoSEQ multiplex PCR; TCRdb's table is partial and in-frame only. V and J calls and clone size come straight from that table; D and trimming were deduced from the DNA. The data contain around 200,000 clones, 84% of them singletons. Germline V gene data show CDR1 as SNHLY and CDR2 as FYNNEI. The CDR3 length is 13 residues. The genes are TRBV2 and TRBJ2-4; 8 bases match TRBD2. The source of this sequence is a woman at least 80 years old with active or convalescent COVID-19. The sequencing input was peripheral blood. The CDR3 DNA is TGTGCGGCGGGGGGCCGGCCCAAAAACATTCAGTACTTC. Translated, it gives CAAGGRPKNIQYF. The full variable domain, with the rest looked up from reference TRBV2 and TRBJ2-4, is EPEVTQTPSHQVTQMGQEVILRCVPISNHLYFYWYRQILGQKVEFLVSFYNNEISEKSEIFDDQFSVERPDGSNFTLKIRSTKLEDSAMYFCAAGGRPKNIQYFGAGTRLSVL.